A selection of T cell receptor beta chains follows, all from one sample in a study of blood T cell repertoires in COVID-19. Assay used: immunoSEQ multiplex PCR; TCRdb lists only in-frame clones, some missing. The sample shows 400,000 to 500,000 clones, nearly 90% of them seen only once. Sequences were obtained from PBMCs or T cells enriched from blood (not recorded which). Receptors originate from a woman aged 18-29 years who had been exposed to COVID-19. The CDR3 runs from the conserved cysteine through the conserved F or W. D genes are given only for firm matches. Only some rows state a clone size, as once, few, many or a class for expanded clones.

cdr3_length: 14; j_call: TRBJ2-1; clone_size: NA; v_call: TRBV27; d_call: TRBD2; cdr3_aa: CASSLAGLYNEQFF; cdr3_nt: TGTGCCAGCAGTCTAGCGGGATTGTACAATGAGCAGTTCTTC
cdr3_length: 12; j_call: TRBJ1-3; clone_size: NA; v_call: TRBV13; d_call: NA; cdr3_aa: CASSSGGNTIYF; cdr3_nt: TGTGCCAGCAGCTCCGGGGGAAACACCATATATTTT
cdr3_length: 16; j_call: TRBJ2-3; clone_size: NA; v_call: TRBV6-5; d_call: TRBD2; cdr3_aa: CASSYSLAGRTDTQYF; cdr3_nt: TGTGCCAGCAGTTACTCGCTAGCGGGACGAACGGATACGCAGTATTTT
cdr3_length: 16; j_call: TRBJ1-2; clone_size: NA; v_call: TRBV3-1/TRBV3-2; d_call: TRBD1; cdr3_aa: CASKTSSQDRASGYTF; cdr3_nt: TGTGCCAGCAAAACCAGCAGCCAAGACAGGGCAAGCGGCTACACCTTC
cdr3_length: 15; j_call: TRBJ2-1; clone_size: NA; v_call: TRBV7-3; d_call: TRBD2; cdr3_aa: CASSLGTSSYNEQFF; cdr3_nt: TGTGCCAGCAGCTTGGGGACTAGCTCCTACAATGAGCAGTTCTTC
cdr3_length: 15; j_call: TRBJ2-3; clone_size: NA; v_call: TRBV5-1; d_call: NA; cdr3_aa: CASSLGGTSTDTQYF; cdr3_nt: TGCGCCAGCAGCTTGGGCGGCACTAGCACAGATACGCAGTATTTT
cdr3_length: 15; j_call: TRBJ2-3; clone_size: NA; v_call: TRBV21-1; d_call: NA; cdr3_aa: CASSDSGRFSDTQYF; cdr3_nt: TGTGCCAGCAGCGATAGCGGGAGGTTTTCAGATACGCAGTATTTT
cdr3_length: 14; j_call: TRBJ1-1; clone_size: NA; v_call: TRBV29-1; d_call: TRBD1; cdr3_aa: CSVEVVDRVTEAFF; cdr3_nt: TGCAGCGTTGAAGTGGTGGACAGGGTTACTGAAGCTTTCTTT
cdr3_length: 16; j_call: TRBJ2-7; clone_size: NA; v_call: TRBV13; d_call: NA; cdr3_aa: CASSSSGASSSYEQYF; cdr3_nt: TGTGCCAGCAGCTCCTCAGGGGCTTCCAGCTCCTACGAGCAGTACTTC
cdr3_length: 15; j_call: TRBJ2-2; clone_size: NA; v_call: TRBV11-2; d_call: TRBD1; cdr3_aa: CASSPLTGSTGELFF; cdr3_nt: TGTGCCAGCAGCCCGTTGACAGGGAGTACCGGGGAGCTGTTTTTT
cdr3_length: 14; j_call: TRBJ1-1; clone_size: NA; v_call: TRBV7-6; d_call: TRBD1; cdr3_aa: CASSLGQTVTEAFF; cdr3_nt: TGTGCCAGCAGCTTGGGACAGACGGTCACTGAAGCTTTCTTT
cdr3_length: 17; j_call: TRBJ2-1; clone_size: NA; v_call: TRBV2; d_call: TRBD2; cdr3_aa: CARGNRLAGGSYNEQFF; cdr3_nt: TGTGCCAGAGGGAACAGACTAGCGGGGGGCTCCTACAATGAGCAGTTCTTC
cdr3_length: 16; j_call: TRBJ2-7; clone_size: once; v_call: TRBV1; d_call: NA; cdr3_aa: CTSSLIAGGSKYEQYF; cdr3_nt: TGCACCAGCAGCCTTATAGCGGGGGGGTCGAAGTACGAGCAGTACTTC
cdr3_length: 16; j_call: TRBJ1-5; clone_size: NA; v_call: TRBV19; d_call: NA; cdr3_aa: CASSVNGRANNQPQHF; cdr3_nt: TGTGCCAGTAGTGTCAACGGCAGGGCAAACAATCAGCCCCAGCATTTT
cdr3_length: 14; j_call: TRBJ2-5; clone_size: NA; v_call: TRBV9; d_call: NA; cdr3_aa: CASSVGQDQETQYF; cdr3_nt: TGTGCCAGCAGCGTAGGACAGGACCAAGAGACCCAGTACTTC
cdr3_length: 15; j_call: TRBJ2-7; clone_size: NA; v_call: TRBV7-2; d_call: TRBD1; cdr3_aa: CASSLEDRDPYEQYF; cdr3_nt: TGTGCCAGCAGCTTAGAGGACAGGGACCCCTACGAGCAGTACTTC
cdr3_length: 18; j_call: TRBJ1-5; clone_size: once; v_call: TRBV28; d_call: TRBD1; cdr3_aa: CASSSETGTAVFNQPQHF; cdr3_nt: TGTGCCAGCAGTTCAGAAACCGGGACAGCCGTTTTCAATCAGCCCCAGCATTTT
cdr3_length: 13; j_call: TRBJ2-7; clone_size: NA; v_call: TRBV19; d_call: NA; cdr3_aa: CASRFRLASEQYF; cdr3_nt: TGTGCCAGTAGGTTCCGGCTAGCTTCCGAGCAGTACTTC
cdr3_length: 13; j_call: TRBJ1-6; clone_size: NA; v_call: TRBV30; d_call: NA; cdr3_aa: CAWARQANSPLHF; cdr3_nt: TGTGCCTGGGCCCGACAGGCAAATTCACCCCTCCACTTT
cdr3_length: 13; j_call: TRBJ2-2; clone_size: NA; v_call: TRBV5-4; d_call: NA; cdr3_aa: CASSLQDTGELFF; cdr3_nt: TGTGCCAGCAGCCTACAGGACACCGGGGAGCTGTTTTTT
cdr3_length: 14; j_call: TRBJ1-2; clone_size: once; v_call: TRBV7-6; d_call: NA; cdr3_aa: CASSLGSLREGYTF; cdr3_nt: TGTGCCAGCAGCTTAGGTTCCCTTCGGGAGGGCTACACCTTC
cdr3_length: 15; j_call: TRBJ2-6; clone_size: NA; v_call: TRBV5-5; d_call: NA; cdr3_aa: CASNQGSPGANVLTF; cdr3_nt: TGTGCCAGCAACCAGGGGTCCCCTGGGGCCAACGTCCTGACTTTC
cdr3_length: 15; j_call: TRBJ2-3; clone_size: NA; v_call: TRBV6-2/TRBV6-3; d_call: TRBD2; cdr3_aa: CASSLPGLGRDTQYF; cdr3_nt: TGTGCCAGCAGTTTACCGGGACTAGGTAGAGATACGCAGTATTTT
cdr3_length: 15; j_call: TRBJ2-7; clone_size: NA; v_call: TRBV28; d_call: TRBD1; cdr3_aa: CASTSTGTGSYEQYF; cdr3_nt: TGTGCCAGCACCTCAACCGGGACAGGCAGCTACGAGCAGTACTTC
cdr3_length: 15; j_call: TRBJ2-7; clone_size: NA; v_call: TRBV13; d_call: TRBD1; cdr3_aa: CASSLRTGQREVQYF; cdr3_nt: TGTGCCAGCAGCTTAAGGACAGGGCAGCGCGAGGTGCAGTACTTC
cdr3_length: 15; j_call: TRBJ2-3; clone_size: NA; v_call: TRBV3-1/TRBV3-2; d_call: TRBD2; cdr3_aa: CASSRLAGGQDTQYF; cdr3_nt: TGTGCCAGCAGCAGGCTAGCGGGGGGGCAAGATACGCAGTATTTT
cdr3_length: 15; j_call: TRBJ2-3; clone_size: NA; v_call: TRBV10-3; d_call: NA; cdr3_aa: CAISESFSSTDTQYF; cdr3_nt: TGTGCCATCAGTGAGTCATTCTCTAGCACAGATACGCAGTATTTT
cdr3_length: 16; j_call: TRBJ2-3; clone_size: NA; v_call: TRBV15; d_call: TRBD1; cdr3_aa: CATSRAGTGVRDTQYF; cdr3_nt: TGTGCCACCAGCAGAGCCGGGACAGGGGTCCGGGATACGCAGTATTTT
cdr3_length: 16; j_call: TRBJ2-3; clone_size: NA; v_call: TRBV4-3; d_call: TRBD1; cdr3_aa: CASSQDRAGGEDTQYF; cdr3_nt: TGCGCCAGCAGCCAAGATAGGGCAGGGGGCGAAGATACGCAGTATTTT
cdr3_length: 15; j_call: TRBJ2-1; clone_size: once; v_call: TRBV6-5; d_call: TRBD1; cdr3_aa: CASKGTGPSYNEQFF; cdr3_nt: TGTGCCAGCAAAGGGACAGGGCCCTCCTACAATGAGCAGTTCTTC
cdr3_length: 15; j_call: TRBJ1-1; clone_size: NA; v_call: TRBV5-1; d_call: TRBD1; cdr3_aa: CASSLEGQMNTEAFF; cdr3_nt: TGCGCCAGCAGCTTGGAGGGACAGATGAACACTGAAGCTTTCTTT
cdr3_length: 13; j_call: TRBJ2-7; clone_size: NA; v_call: TRBV5-6; d_call: NA; cdr3_aa: CASSSGLFYEQYF; cdr3_nt: TGTGCCAGCAGCTCAGGGCTATTCTACGAGCAGTACTTC
cdr3_length: 15; j_call: TRBJ2-7; clone_size: NA; v_call: TRBV7-8; d_call: TRBD2; cdr3_aa: CASSFTAGGTYEQYF; cdr3_nt: TGTGCCAGCAGCTTCACAGCGGGAGGGACCTACGAGCAGTACTTC